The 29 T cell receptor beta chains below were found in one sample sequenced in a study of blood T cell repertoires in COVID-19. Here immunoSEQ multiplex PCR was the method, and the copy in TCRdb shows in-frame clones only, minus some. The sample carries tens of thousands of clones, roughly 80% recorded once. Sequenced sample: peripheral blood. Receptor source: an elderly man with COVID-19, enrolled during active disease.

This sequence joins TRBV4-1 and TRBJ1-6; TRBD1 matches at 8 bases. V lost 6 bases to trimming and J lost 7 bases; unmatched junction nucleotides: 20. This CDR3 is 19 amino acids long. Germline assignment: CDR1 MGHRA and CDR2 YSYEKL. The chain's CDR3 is CASRLESGTGGHSNSPLHF. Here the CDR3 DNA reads TGCGCCAGCAGGCTTGAAAGTGGGACAGGCGGACATTCAAATTCACCCCTCCACTTT.

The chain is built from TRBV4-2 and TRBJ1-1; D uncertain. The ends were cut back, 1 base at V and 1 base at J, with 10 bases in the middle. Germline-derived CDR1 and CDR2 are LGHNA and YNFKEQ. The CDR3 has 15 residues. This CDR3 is CASSQGSGGNTEAFF. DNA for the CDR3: TGTGCCAGCAGCCAAGGTTCAGGAGGGAACACTGAAGCTTTCTTT.

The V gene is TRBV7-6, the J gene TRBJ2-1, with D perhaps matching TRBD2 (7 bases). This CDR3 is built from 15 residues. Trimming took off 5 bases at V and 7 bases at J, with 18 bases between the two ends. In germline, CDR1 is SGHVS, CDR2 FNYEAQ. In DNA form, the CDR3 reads TGTGCCAGCAGCCCGGGGGGCCCCCCTCGAAATGAGCAGTTCTTC. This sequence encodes CASSPGGPPRNEQFF.

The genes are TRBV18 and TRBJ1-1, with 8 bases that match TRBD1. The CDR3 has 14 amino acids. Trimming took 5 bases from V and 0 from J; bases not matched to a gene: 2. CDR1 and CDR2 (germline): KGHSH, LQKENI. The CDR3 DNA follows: TGTGCCAGCTCAGCGGACAGGGTGAACACTGAAGCTTTCTTT. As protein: CASSADRVNTEAFF.

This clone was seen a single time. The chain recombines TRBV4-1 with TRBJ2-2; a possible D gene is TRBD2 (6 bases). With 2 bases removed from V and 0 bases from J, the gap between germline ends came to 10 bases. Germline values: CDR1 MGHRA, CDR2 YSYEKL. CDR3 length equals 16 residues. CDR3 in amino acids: CASSQPGLPNTGELFF. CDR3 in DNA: TGCGCCAGCAGCCAACCGGGACTTCCGAACACCGGGGAGCTGTTTTTT.

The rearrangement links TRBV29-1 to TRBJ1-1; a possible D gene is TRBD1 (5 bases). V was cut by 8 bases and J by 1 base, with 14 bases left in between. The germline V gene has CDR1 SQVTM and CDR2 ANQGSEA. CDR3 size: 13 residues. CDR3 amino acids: CSPRQGPNTEAFF. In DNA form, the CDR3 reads TGCAGCCCCCGTCAGGGCCCGAACACTGAAGCTTTCTTT. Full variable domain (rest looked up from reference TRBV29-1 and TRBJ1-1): SAVISQKPSRDICQRGTSLTIQCQVDSQVTMMFWYRQQPGQSLTLIATANQGSEATYESGFVIDKFPISRPNLTFSTLTVSNMSPEDSSIYLCSPRQGPNTEAFFGQGTRLTVV.

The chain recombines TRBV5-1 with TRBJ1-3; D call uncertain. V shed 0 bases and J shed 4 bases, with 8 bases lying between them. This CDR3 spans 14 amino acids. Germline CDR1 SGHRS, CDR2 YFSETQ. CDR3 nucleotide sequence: TGCGCCAGCAGCTTGGAAGGGAGCGGAAACACCATATATTTT. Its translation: CASSLEGSGNTIYF.

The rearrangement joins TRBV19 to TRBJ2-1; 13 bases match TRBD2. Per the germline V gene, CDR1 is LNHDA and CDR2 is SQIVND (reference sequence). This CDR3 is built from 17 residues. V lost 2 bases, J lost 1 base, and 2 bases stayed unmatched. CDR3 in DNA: TGTGCCAGTAGTATAAGACTAGCGGGGGGATCCTACAATGAGCAGTTCTTC. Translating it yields CASSIRLAGGSYNEQFF.

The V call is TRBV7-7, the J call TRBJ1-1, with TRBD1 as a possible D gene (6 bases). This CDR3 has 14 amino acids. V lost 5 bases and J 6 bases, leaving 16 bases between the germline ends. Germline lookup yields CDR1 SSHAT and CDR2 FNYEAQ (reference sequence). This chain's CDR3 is CASSPTRGAPEAFF. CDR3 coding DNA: TGTGCCAGCAGCCCGACTCGGGGGGCCCCTGAAGCTTTCTTT.

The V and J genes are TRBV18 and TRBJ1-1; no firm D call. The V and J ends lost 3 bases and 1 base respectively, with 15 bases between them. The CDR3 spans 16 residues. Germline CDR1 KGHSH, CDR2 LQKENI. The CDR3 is CASSPGEVSWNTEAFF. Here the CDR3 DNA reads TGTGCCAGCTCACCGGGAGAGGTATCGTGGAACACTGAAGCTTTCTTT. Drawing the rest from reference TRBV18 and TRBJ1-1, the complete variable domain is NAGVMQNPRHLVRRRGQEARLRCSPMKGHSHVYWYRQLPEEGLKFMVYLQKENIIDESGMPKERFSAEFPKEGPSILRIQQVVRGDSAAYFCASSPGEVSWNTEAFFGQGTRLTVV.

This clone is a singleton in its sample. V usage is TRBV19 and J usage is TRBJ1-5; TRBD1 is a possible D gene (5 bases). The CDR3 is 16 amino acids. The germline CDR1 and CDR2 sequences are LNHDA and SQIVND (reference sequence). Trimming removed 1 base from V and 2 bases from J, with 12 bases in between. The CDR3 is CASSIAQGLGNQPQHF. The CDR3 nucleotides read TGTGCCAGTAGTATAGCCCAGGGTTTGGGCAATCAGCCCCAGCATTTT.

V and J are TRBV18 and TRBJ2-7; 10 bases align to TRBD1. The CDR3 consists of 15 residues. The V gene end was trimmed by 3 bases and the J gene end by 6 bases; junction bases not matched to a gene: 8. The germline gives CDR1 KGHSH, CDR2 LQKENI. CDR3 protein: CASSPPGQGTGEQYF. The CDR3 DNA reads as TGTGCCAGCTCACCTCCGGGACAGGGGACCGGCGAGCAGTACTTC.

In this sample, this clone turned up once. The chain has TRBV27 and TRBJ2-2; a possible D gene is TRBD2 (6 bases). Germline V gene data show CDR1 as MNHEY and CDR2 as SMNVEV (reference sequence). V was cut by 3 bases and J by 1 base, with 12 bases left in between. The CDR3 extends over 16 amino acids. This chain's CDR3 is CASSFLTRMNTGELFF. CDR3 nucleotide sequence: TGTGCCAGCAGTTTCTTGACTAGAATGAACACCGGGGAGCTGTTTTTT.

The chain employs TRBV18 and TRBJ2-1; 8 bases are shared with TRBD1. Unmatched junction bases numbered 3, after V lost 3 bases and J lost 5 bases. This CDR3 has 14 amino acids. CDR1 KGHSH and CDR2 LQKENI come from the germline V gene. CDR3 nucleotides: TGTGCCAGCTCACCCGGGACAGGTCACAATGAGCAGTTCTTC. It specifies CASSPGTGHNEQFF. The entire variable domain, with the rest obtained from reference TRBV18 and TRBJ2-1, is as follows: NAGVMQNPRHLVRRRGQEARLRCSPMKGHSHVYWYRQLPEEGLKFMVYLQKENIIDESGMPKERFSAEFPKEGPSILRIQQVVRGDSAAYFCASSPGTGHNEQFFGPGTRLTVL.

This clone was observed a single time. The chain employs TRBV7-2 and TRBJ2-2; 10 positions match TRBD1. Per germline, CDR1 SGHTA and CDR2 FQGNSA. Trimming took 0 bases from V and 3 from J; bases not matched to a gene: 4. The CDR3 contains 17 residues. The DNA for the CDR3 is TGTGCCAGCAGCTTAGCGTCGACAGGGGGCTACACCGGGGAGCTGTTTTTT. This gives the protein CASSLASTGGYTGELFF.

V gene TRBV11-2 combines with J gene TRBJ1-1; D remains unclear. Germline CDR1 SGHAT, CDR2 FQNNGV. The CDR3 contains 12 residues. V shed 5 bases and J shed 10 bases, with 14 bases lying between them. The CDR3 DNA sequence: TGTGCCAGCAGCCCCGACCGACTACTAGCTTTCTTT. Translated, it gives CASSPDRLLAFF. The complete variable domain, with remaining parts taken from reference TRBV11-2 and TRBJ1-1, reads EAGVAQSPRYKIIEKRQSVAFWCNPISGHATLYWYQQILGQGPKLLIQFQNNGVVDDSQLPKDRFSAERLKGVDSTLKIQPAKLEDSAVYLCASSPDRLLAFFGQGTRLTVV.

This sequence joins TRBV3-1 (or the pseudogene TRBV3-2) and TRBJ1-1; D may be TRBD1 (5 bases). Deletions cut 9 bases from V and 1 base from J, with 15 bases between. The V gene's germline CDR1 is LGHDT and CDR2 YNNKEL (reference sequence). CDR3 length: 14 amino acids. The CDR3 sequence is CASGPAGRNTEAFF. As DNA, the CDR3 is TGTGCCAGTGGGCCGGCAGGGCGGAACACTGAAGCTTTCTTT.

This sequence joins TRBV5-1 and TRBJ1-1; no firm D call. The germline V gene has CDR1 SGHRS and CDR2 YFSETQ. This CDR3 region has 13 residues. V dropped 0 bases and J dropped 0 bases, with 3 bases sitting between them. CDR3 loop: CASSLVLNTEAFF. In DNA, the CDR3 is TGCGCCAGCAGCTTGGTATTGAACACTGAAGCTTTCTTT.

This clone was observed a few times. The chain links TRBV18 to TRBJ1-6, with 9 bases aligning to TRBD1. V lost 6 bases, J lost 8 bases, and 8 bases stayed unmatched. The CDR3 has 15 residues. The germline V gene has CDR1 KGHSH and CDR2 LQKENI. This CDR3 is CASSLGTGLDSPLHF. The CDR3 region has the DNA TGTGCCAGCTCGCTAGGGACAGGGCTTGATTCACCCCTCCACTTT.

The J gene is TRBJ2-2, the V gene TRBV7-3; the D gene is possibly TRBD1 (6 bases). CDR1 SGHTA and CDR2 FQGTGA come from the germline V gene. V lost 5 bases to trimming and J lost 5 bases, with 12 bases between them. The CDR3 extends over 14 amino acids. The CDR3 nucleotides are TGTGCCAGCAGCCTGGGACAAATGACCGGGGAGCTGTTTTTT. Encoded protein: CASSLGQMTGELFF.

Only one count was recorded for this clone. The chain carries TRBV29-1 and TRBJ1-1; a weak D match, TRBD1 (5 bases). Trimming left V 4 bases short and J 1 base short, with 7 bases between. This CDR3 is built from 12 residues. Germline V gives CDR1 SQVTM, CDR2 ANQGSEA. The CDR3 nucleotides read TGCAGCGTTGGGGGCACGAACACTGAAGCTTTCTTT. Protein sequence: CSVGGTNTEAFF.

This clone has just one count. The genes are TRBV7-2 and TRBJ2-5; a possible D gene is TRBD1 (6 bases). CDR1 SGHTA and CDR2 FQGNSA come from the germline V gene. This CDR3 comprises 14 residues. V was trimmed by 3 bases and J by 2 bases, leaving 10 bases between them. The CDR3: CASSLTGDQETQYF. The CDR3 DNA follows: TGTGCCAGCAGCTTGACAGGTGATCAAGAGACCCAGTACTTC. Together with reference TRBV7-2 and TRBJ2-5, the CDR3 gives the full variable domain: GAGVSQSPSNKVTEKGKDVELRCDPISGHTALYWYRQSLGQGLEFLIYFQGNSAPDKSGLPSDRFSAERTGGSVSTLTIQRTQQEDSAVYLCASSLTGDQETQYFGPGTRLLVL.

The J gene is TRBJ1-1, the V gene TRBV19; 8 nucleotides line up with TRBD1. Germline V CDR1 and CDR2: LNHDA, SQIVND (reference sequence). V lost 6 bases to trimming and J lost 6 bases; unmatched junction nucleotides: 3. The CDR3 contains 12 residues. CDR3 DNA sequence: TGTGCCAGTAGCCTGGGACAGGCTGAAGCTTTCTTT. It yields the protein CASSLGQAEAFF.

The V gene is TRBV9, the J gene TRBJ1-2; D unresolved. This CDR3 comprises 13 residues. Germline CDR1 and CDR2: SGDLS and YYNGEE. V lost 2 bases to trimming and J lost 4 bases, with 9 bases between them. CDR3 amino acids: CASSVGFSYGYTF. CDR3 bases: TGTGCCAGCAGCGTTGGCTTCTCCTATGGCTACACCTTC.

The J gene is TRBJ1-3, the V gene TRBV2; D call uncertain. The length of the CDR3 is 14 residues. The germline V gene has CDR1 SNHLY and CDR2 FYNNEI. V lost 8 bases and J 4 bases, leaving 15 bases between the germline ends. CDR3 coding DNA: TGTGCCAGCGCCACGGCAGGCTACGGAAACACCATATATTTT. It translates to CASATAGYGNTIYF. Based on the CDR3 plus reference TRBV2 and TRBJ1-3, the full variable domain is EPEVTQTPSHQVTQMGQEVILRCVPISNHLYFYWYRQILGQKVEFLVSFYNNEISEKSEIFDDQFSVERPDGSNFTLKIRSTKLEDSAMYFCASATAGYGNTIYFGEGSWLTVV.

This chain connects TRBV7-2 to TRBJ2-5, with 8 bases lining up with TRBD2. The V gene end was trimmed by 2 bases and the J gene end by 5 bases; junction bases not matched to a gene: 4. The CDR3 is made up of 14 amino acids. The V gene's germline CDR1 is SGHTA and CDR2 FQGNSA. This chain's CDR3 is CASSLNTGGETQYF. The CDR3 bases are TGTGCCAGCAGCTTAAACACGGGGGGGGAGACCCAGTACTTC.

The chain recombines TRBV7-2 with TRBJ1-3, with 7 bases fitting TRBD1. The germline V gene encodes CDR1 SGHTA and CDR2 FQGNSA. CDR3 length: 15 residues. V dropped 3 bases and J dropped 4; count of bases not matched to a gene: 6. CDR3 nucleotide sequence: TGTGCCAGCAGCTTTACGACAGGGTTAGGAAACACCATATATTTT. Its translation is CASSFTTGLGNTIYF.

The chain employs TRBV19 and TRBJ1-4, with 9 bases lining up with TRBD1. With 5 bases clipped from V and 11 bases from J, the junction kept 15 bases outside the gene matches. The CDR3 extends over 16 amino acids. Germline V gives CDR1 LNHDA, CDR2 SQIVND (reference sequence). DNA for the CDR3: TGTGCCAGTAGTCCTCGGGACAGGGCGATACCGGGGAAACTGTTTTTT. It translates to CASSPRDRAIPGKLFF.

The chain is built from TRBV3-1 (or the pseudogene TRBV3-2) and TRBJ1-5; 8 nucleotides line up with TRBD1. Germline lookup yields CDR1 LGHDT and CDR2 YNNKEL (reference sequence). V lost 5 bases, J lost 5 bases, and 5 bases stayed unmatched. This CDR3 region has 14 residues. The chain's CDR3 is CASSRGQVDQPQHF. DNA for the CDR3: TGTGCCAGCAGCAGGGGACAGGTCGATCAGCCCCAGCATTTT.